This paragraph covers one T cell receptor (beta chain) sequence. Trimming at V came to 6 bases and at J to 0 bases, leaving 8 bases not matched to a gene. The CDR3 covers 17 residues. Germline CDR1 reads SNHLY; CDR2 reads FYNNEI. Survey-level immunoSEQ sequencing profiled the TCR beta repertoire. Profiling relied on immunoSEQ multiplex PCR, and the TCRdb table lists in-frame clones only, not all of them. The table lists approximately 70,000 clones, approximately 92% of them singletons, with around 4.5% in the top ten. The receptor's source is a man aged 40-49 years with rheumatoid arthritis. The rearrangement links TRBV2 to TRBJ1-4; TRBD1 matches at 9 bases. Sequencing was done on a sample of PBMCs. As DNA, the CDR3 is TGTGCCAGCAGCCCGGGGACAGGGACAGCAACTAATGAAAAACTGTTTTTT. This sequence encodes CASSPGTGTATNEKLFF. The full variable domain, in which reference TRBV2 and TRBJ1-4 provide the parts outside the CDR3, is EPEVTQTPSHQVTQMGQEVILRCVPISNHLYFYWYRQILGQKVEFLVSFYNNEISEKSEIFDDQFSVERPDGSNFTLKIRSTKLEDSAMYFCASSPGTGTATNEKLFFGSGTQLSVL.